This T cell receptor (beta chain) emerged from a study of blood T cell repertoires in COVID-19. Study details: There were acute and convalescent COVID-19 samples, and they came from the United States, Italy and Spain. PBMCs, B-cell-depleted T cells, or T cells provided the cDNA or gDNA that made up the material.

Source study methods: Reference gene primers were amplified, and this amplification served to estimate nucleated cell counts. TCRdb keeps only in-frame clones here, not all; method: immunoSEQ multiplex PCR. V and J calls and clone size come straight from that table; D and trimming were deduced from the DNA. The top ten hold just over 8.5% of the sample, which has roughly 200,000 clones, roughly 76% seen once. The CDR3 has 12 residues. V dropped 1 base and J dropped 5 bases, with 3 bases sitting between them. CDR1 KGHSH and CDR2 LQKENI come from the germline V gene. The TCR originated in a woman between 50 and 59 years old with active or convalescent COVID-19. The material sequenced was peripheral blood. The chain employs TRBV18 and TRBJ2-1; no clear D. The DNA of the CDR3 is TGTGCCAGCTCACCACGGCACAATGAGCAGTTCTTC. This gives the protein CASSPRHNEQFF.